The T cell receptor (beta chain) described here comes from a study of blood T cells in healthy people across ages. Per sample, a minimum of 6 million PBMCs were isolated. The CDR3 is made up of 15 amino acids. Germline V gives CDR1 DFQATT, CDR2 SNEGSKA (reference sequence). Alongside a J-beta primer mix, a sample-barcoded 5' primer served in a second PCR lasting roughly 6 to 12 cycles. From the 5' RACE reads, TCRdb called clonotypes with MiXCR, one entry per CDR3 protein. The profile shows 800,000 to 1,000,000 distinct CDR3 sequences, about 44% of them singletons. Notes on this clonotype: Its ends do not fully match the called genes, so a read error is possible.

The chain recombines TRBV20-1 with TRBJ2-3; tentative D call: TRBD2 (7 bases). Input material: blood. This receptor was obtained from a man aged 25 to 40 in good health. The CDR3 DNA reads TGCGGTGCTAGAGGGGGAGGGATGGCGCCAGATACGCAGTATTTT. Translated, it gives CGARGGGMAPDTQYF.